This section outlines one T cell receptor beta chain sequence together with its context. The CDR3 consists of 15 residues. Per the germline V gene, CDR1 is LGHDT and CDR2 is YNNKEL (reference sequence). Trimming removed 4 bases at V and 0 bases at J, with 7 bases between. This record comes from a study of control samples from healthy donors and cancer patients. Sequencing was performed with immunoSEQ multiplex PCR; in TCRdb, only in-frame clones are kept and a portion is missing. Among 90,000 to 110,000 clones listed, more than 85% were seen once. The sample consisted of blood. The rearrangement uses TRBV3-1 (or the pseudogene TRBV3-2) and TRBJ2-6; unclear D gene. The TCR originated in a woman in her 50s in good health. In DNA, the CDR3 is TGTGCCAGCAGCCGACGGGTCTCTGGGGCCAACGTCCTGACTTTC. It specifies CASSRRVSGANVLTF.